This T cell receptor beta chain was sequenced during a study of blood T cell repertoires in COVID-19 (dated by TCRdb to about 2020). For the study in its entirety: Samples from collaborators originated in the United States, Italy and Spain and spanned both the acute and convalescent phases of COVID-19. The prospective study material was composed of cDNA or gDNA derived from T cells, B-cell-depleted T cells, or PBMCs. Subjects who had been exposed to COVID-19, were actively infected with it, or had recovered from it provided the deeply sampled blood TCRbeta repertoires that made up the dataset. The repertoires were made available in a free public database intended to serve as a resource for research on the immune response to SARS-CoV-2. The samples were drawn from the first 160 participants of the ongoing ImmuneRACE study and from 1,254 subjects provided by 6 global collaborators. Sample metadata almost always included a de-identified subject ID, COVID-19 status, age in years and sex. Where available, HLA class I and class II types were taken from metadata supplied by the sample provider and were not determined by assay-based typing. The full study reports these points: How much clinical and demographic metadata was included differed by source and by participant, and the metadata was provided uncurated.

In the prospective study, participants were about 18 to 89 years old, resided in 24 geographic areas of the United States, and were enrolled through a virtual design. Cohort assignment in the prospective study relied on participant-reported clinical history from a screening survey and a study questionnaire. In the prospective study, mobile phlebotomists collected whole blood, serum and a nasopharyngeal or oropharyngeal swab from each participant. Over an approximately 2-month period, participants in the prospective study had the option of providing additional blood draws and questionnaires. Before DNA extraction, blood samples from the prospective study were shipped at room temperature or frozen. The CDR3 starts with the cysteine, ends with the phenylalanine, and has 16 residues. The kept DNA is CDR3 alone, 48 bases in frame from the first base. V is cut by 2 bases and J by 4 bases, and the space between the germline ends is 16 bases. Based on the germline V gene, the CDR1 and CDR2 sequences are SGDLS and YYNGEE.

Note on this clone: Its binding antigen is unknown. No much larger clone exists at a distance of one base, and base qualities are not known.

TCRbeta CDR3 regions were amplified from genomic DNA using the immunoSEQ Assay, a bias-controlled multiplex PCR. For the original study's pipeline: Within the assay, amplification of reference gene primers was used to estimate how many nucleated cells each sample contained. Sequence reads were collapsed and filtered to measure the absolute abundance of every unique TCRbeta CDR3 rearrangement. Productive Simpson clonality was computed per sample as the square root of Simpson's diversity index over productive rearrangements. Imported from immuneACCESS, the table was reduced by TCRdb to in-frame sequences with V and J called. These copies leave out some clones; in studies compared against another copy, an unresolved V gene accounts for under half, and the cause of the remainder is not known. The V and J calls and clone size were taken over from that table, and D and trimming were inferred from the DNA. The sample records 200,000 or so clones, 65% to 90% of which are singletons. In total, the top ten clones hold 3.8% of the sample.

The TCR originated in a middle-aged woman with acute COVID-19. Material for sequencing was PBMCs or T cells enriched from blood (not recorded which). Rearrangement joined TRBV9 to TRBJ1-5, with TRBD1 tentatively as D gene (5 bases match). The DNA is TGTGCCAGCAGCGTCGGCGGGGACGGATTTAATCAGCCCCAGCATTTT. Its coded protein is CASSVGGDGFNQPQHF.